This T cell receptor (beta chain) was sequenced for a study of T-cell reconstitution after alpha-beta-depleted transplantation in children (dated by TCRdb to 2016 to 2017). The study in broad terms: Using TCR repertoire profiling, the study quantitatively followed how T-cell immune reconstitution unfolded in children after TCRalphabeta/CD19-depleted allogeneic hematopoietic cell transplantation.

Preparation of the library involved PCR. TCRdb shows the sequencer as Illumina HiSeq 2500. TCR libraries were prepared with molecular barcoding, using unique molecular identifiers to normalize TCRbeta repertoire quantification. Using fastp trimming at Q25 and MiXCR clonotype assembly, TCRdb reanalyzed the public sequencing data and kept in-frame beta chains. Rows with a matching CDR3 protein are joined into one entry that keeps the most common DNA and genes. The sample table holds about 480,000 distinct CDR3 sequences, of which 12% were seen once. The ten largest make up over 5.5% of the sample. Notes on this clonotype: Its recognized antigen is unknown. The input lacks base qualities; no much larger clone sits a single base away.

The CDR3 goes from the cysteine to the phenylalanine over 17 residues. CDR3 DNA is the only sequence kept; it has 51 bases, read in frame from the first base. The junction shows trimming of 4 bases on V and 7 bases on J, and the gene matches do not reach 12 bases of it. The germline V gene supplies CDR1 SGHAT and CDR2 FQNNGV. The source material was PBMCs from the stem cell graft donor, sampled from the stem cell graft. Here the chain combines TRBV11-2 and TRBJ2-1, and 11 bases in between align with TRBD1. This TCR derives from a human donor who donated a stem cell graft to a child with combined immunodeficiency. CDR3 loop: CASSSLWTGGAYNEQFF. DNA sequence: TGTGCCAGCAGCTCCCTCTGGACAGGGGGCGCATATAATGAGCAGTTCTTC.